This is a list of T cell receptor beta chains from one sample in a study of Graves' ophthalmopathy and Graves' hyperthyroidism. From the multiplex PCR reads, TCRdb called clonotypes with MiXCR, one entry per CDR3 protein. The sample consists of about 14,000 distinct CDR3 sequences, 50% of them appearing once. Sample: peripheral blood. These receptors were taken from a woman aged 30 to 39 with Graves' ophthalmopathy. Each CDR3 is given with its conserved first and last residue. The D gene is left open where the match is weak. Clone size, where shown, is once, few, many, or a class for clones that have expanded.

D: TRBD1
V: TRBV19
size: few
length: 16
J: TRBJ2-7
DNA: TGTGCCAGTAGTATTTCTCTGGCAGGGGGCAGATACGAGCAGTACTTC
CDR3: CASSISLAGGRYEQYF

D: TRBD2
V: TRBV10-3
size: NA
length: 15
J: TRBJ2-1
DNA: TGTGCCATCAAGGGCGATGCGGGAGGGTACAATGAGCAGTTCTTC
CDR3: CAIKGDAGGYNEQFF

D: TRBD2
V: TRBV10-2
size: NA
length: 13
J: TRBJ2-1
DNA: TGCGCCAGCAGTGATAGCGGGAACAATGAGCAGTTCTTC
CDR3: CASSDSGNNEQFF

D: NA
V: TRBV28
size: few
length: 15
J: TRBJ2-2
DNA: TGTGCCAGCCACGGTGGACAGATGAATACCGGGGAGCTGTTTTTT
CDR3: CASHGGQMNTGELFF

D: NA
V: TRBV20-1
size: NA
length: 14
J: TRBJ2-7
DNA: TGCAGTGCTAGAGATCTGGACAGTACCTACGAGCAGTACTTC
CDR3: CSARDLDSTYEQYF

D: TRBD1
V: TRBV20-1
size: few
length: 15
J: TRBJ2-2
DNA: TGCAGTGCTAGAACGTCGGACAGGGACACCGGGGAGCTGTTTTTT
CDR3: CSARTSDRDTGELFF

D: TRBD1
V: TRBV14
size: NA
length: 15
J: TRBJ2-1
DNA: TGTGCCAGCAGCCTAACGGGACAGGGGTTGAATGAGCAGTTCTTC
CDR3: CASSLTGQGLNEQFF

D: NA
V: TRBV6-4
size: medium-sized
length: 14
J: TRBJ2-3
DNA: TGTGCCAGCAGTGACTCAGCTGGCCCGGATACGCAGTATTTT
CDR3: CASSDSAGPDTQYF

D: NA
V: TRBV10-3
size: NA
length: 13
J: TRBJ2-3
DNA: TGTGCCATCAGTGGCGGGAGCACAGATACGCAGTATTTT
CDR3: CAISGGSTDTQYF

D: NA
V: TRBV12-3/TRBV12-4
size: NA
length: 12
J: TRBJ1-5
DNA: TGTGCCAGCAGTCCGCGCGGTCAGCCCCAGCATTTT
CDR3: CASSPRGQPQHF

D: TRBD1
V: TRBV9
size: medium-sized
length: 15
J: TRBJ1-2
DNA: TGTGCCAGCAGCGTAGGGACAGGGGCGGACTATGGCTACACCTTC
CDR3: CASSVGTGADYGYTF

D: NA
V: TRBV20-1
size: NA
length: 15
J: TRBJ2-2
DNA: TGCAGTGCTAGGTCCGGGCAGAGGGACGCCGGGGAGCTGTTTTTT
CDR3: CSARSGQRDAGELFF

D: NA
V: TRBV19
size: many
length: 13
J: TRBJ2-2
DNA: TGTGCCAGTTGTAGGCAGAACACCGGGGAGCTGTTTTTT
CDR3: CASCRQNTGELFF

D: NA
V: TRBV10-3
size: many
length: 12
J: TRBJ2-1
DNA: TGTGCCATCCGGGACGTGTACAATGAGCAGTTCTTC
CDR3: CAIRDVYNEQFF

D: NA
V: TRBV7-3
size: NA
length: 16
J: TRBJ2-2
DNA: TGTGCCAGCAGCTTAACCCCGGGACAGAACACCGGGGAGCTGTTTTTT
CDR3: CASSLTPGQNTGELFF

D: NA
V: TRBV20-1
size: NA
length: 13
J: TRBJ2-1
DNA: TGCAGTGCTGCCAGGGTCCGGGGCAATGAGCAGTTCTTC
CDR3: CSAARVRGNEQFF

D: TRBD1
V: TRBV7-9
size: NA
length: 15
J: TRBJ1-4
DNA: TGTGCCAGCAGCTTAGTGCAGGGGGGAGCGGAAAAACCGTTCTTT
CDR3: CASSLVQGGAEKPFF

D: NA
V: TRBV6-5
size: NA
length: 14
J: TRBJ1-4
DNA: TGTGCCAGCAGTTACTCGGGCAGGGAGGAAAAACTGTTTTTT
CDR3: CASSYSGREEKLFF

D: NA
V: TRBV2
size: few
length: 14
J: TRBJ1-5
DNA: TGTGCCAGCAGTGAAGCCAGGGAAAATCAGCCCCAGCATTTT
CDR3: CASSEARENQPQHF

D: NA
V: TRBV6-5
size: NA
length: 14
J: TRBJ2-6
DNA: TGTGCCAGCAGTCGGGGCACTGGGGCCAACGTCCTGACTTTC
CDR3: CASSRGTGANVLTF

D: TRBD2
V: TRBV15
size: few
length: 14
J: TRBJ2-1
DNA: TGTGCCACCACAGCGGGAGGATCAGTGAATGAGCAGTTCTTC
CDR3: CATTAGGSVNEQFF

D: NA
V: TRBV20-1
size: NA
length: 13
J: TRBJ2-7
DNA: TGCAGTGCCAAAAGGATGGGAAACGACGAGCAGTACTTC
CDR3: CSAKRMGNDEQYF

D: TRBD2
V: TRBV20-1
size: few
length: 14
J: TRBJ2-7
DNA: TGCAGTGCAACGACTAGCGGGAGGTGGCACGAGCAGTACTTC
CDR3: CSATTSGRWHEQYF

D: TRBD2
V: TRBV20-1
size: few
length: 15
J: TRBJ2-1
DNA: TGCAGTGCTAGAGATTTAGCGGGAGGGCCAGATGAGCAGTTCTTC
CDR3: CSARDLAGGPDEQFF